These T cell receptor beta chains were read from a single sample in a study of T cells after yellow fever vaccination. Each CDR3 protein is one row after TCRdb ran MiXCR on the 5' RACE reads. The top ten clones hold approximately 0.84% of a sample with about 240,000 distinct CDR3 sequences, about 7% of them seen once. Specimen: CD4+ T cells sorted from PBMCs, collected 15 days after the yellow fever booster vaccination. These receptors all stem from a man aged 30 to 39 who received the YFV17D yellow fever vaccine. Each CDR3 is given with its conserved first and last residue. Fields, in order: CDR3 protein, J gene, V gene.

CSARVGTSVDNEQFF | TRBJ2-1 | TRBV20-1
CASSLYSTLLTEAFF | TRBJ1-1 | TRBV5-6
CASETTGGTGELFF | TRBJ2-2 | TRBV23-1
CASSFYLTDTQYF | TRBJ2-3 | TRBV7-2
CASSLSGPSYNEQFF | TRBJ2-1 | TRBV5-1
CASSLGLAGLKYQETQYF | TRBJ2-5 | TRBV7-2
CASSPWDSGRGNTIYF | TRBJ1-3 | TRBV7-2
CAWSVGSGIFGSQYF | TRBJ2-3 | TRBV30
CAISSTSGSYNEQFF | TRBJ2-1 | TRBV10-3
CASSRPLAAASTDTQYF | TRBJ2-3 | TRBV7-2
CASSSSRPGSYEQYF | TRBJ2-7 | TRBV7-9
CASSLTDRANQPQHF | TRBJ1-5 | TRBV5-1
CASSFRGGADNEQFF | TRBJ2-1 | TRBV5-6
CASSYEYEQYF | TRBJ2-7 | TRBV6-2/TRBV6-3
CASSLENVEQFF | TRBJ2-1 | TRBV12-3/TRBV12-4
CASSALREYSNEQFF | TRBJ2-1 | TRBV2
CASSQAGHRDTQYF | TRBJ2-3 | TRBV4-2
CASSVPGLAGGRAIEQFF | TRBJ2-1 | TRBV12-3/TRBV12-4
CASTTKGGAETQYF | TRBJ2-5 | TRBV7-2
CASSQDLTGLQETQYF | TRBJ2-5 | TRBV4-3
CSVEPGYTF | TRBJ1-2 | TRBV29-1
CASSSGLAGWTDTQYF | TRBJ2-3 | TRBV5-4
CAISESSYEQFF | TRBJ2-1 | TRBV10-3
CASRTKEPSYNEQFF | TRBJ2-1 | TRBV2
CSDRDPGGAGELFF | TRBJ2-2 | TRBV20-1
CASSLTRAETQYF | TRBJ2-5 | TRBV7-3
CASSLGLAGTSYNEQFF | TRBJ2-1 | TRBV5-1
CSAREAGAYNEQFF | TRBJ2-1 | TRBV20-1
CASSYSGTGGNTEAFF | TRBJ1-1 | TRBV6-5
CASSSLTPSGNYNEQFF | TRBJ2-1 | TRBV7-2
CSARPQDRGNQPQHF | TRBJ1-5 | TRBV20-1
CSADSIAGPNQPQHF | TRBJ1-5 | TRBV20-1
CASRTSEGPRDTQYF | TRBJ2-3 | TRBV7-2
CASSPFRDSLLNTGELFF | TRBJ2-2 | TRBV18
CASRDRVDEKLFF | TRBJ1-4 | TRBV5-1
CASRLNRGDTGELFF | TRBJ2-2 | TRBV27
CCARDLRQGTPYEQYF | TRBJ2-7 | TRBV20-1
CASRPGAGNTIYF | TRBJ1-3 | TRBV5-1